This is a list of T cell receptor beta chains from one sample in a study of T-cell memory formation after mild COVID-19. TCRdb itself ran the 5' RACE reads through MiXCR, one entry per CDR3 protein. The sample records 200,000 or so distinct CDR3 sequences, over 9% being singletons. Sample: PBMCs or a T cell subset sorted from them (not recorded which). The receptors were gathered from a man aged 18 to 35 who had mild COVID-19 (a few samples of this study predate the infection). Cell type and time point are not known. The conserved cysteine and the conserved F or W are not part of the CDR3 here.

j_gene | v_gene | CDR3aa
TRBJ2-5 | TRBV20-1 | SARSGAVETQY
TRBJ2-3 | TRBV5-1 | ASSLKADTQY
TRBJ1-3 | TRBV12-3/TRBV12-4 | ASRGPGNTIY
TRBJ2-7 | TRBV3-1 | ASSQEGTTYEQY
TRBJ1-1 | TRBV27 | ASSFSPLGTEAF
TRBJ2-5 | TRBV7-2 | ASSFWTSEHQY
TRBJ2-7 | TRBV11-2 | ASSLDVGEQY
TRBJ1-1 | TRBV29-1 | SVHTDKNTEAF
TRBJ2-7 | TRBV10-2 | ASSTAGMEGQY
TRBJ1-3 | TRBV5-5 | ASSLEAQHSGNTIY
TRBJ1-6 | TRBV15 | ATARENNSPLH
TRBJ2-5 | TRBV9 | ASSVTGLETQY
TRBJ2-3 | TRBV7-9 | ASSSDISTDTQY
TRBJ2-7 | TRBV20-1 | SARKLVAPYEQY
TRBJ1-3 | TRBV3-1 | ASSLVNTIY
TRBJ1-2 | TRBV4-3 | ASSQGGEPRGYT
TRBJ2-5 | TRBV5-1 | ASSHGLAVQETQY
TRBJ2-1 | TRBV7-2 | ASSLAPGSYNEQF
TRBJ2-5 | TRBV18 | ASSPRDNQETQY
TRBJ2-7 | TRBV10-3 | AISGGRGSSYEQY
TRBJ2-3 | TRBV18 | ASSPSSGSTDTQY
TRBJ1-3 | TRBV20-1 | SAGRGPHSGNTIY
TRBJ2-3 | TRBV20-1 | SARDMRLAGADTQY
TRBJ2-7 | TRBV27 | ASRVLRGITYEQY
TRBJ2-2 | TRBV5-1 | ASSFTGGAAGELF
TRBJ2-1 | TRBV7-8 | ASSKGLGPGEQF
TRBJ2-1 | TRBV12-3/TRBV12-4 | ASSLDQGTYNEQF
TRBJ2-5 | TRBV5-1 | ASSYGAQETQY
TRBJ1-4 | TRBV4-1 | ASSQDWRDGNEKLF
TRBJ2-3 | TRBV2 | ASGGFGALTTTDTQY